The 11 T cell receptor beta chains below come from one sample, sequenced in a study of cytomegalovirus exposure and HLA in healthy donors (dated by TCRdb to the late 2010s). Receptor amplification or capture employed the immunoSEQ multiplex PCR assay. TCRdb took this table from immuneACCESS and kept in-frame rearrangements with V and J called. Such tables lack part of the clones; where checked against another copy, unresolved V genes explain under half of the gap, and the rest is unexplained. The sample records 97,000 or so clones, approximately 90% of which are singletons. Of the sample, 3% to 4.5% is held by the ten largest clones. Sequenced: PBMCs. The receptors stem from a woman between 25 and 40 years old in good health and CMV-seronegative.

The chain is built from TRBV7-6 and TRBJ2-1; 9 bases align to TRBD1. CDR1 SGHVS and CDR2 FNYEAQ come from the germline V gene. The length of the CDR3 is 15 residues. The junction had 7 bases not matched to a gene; V was cut back by 4 bases and J by 6 bases. CDR3: CASSYGQGTANEQFF. For the CDR3, the DNA is TGTGCCAGCAGCTACGGACAGGGGACAGCCAATGAGCAGTTCTTC.

This rearrangement joins TRBV9 to TRBJ1-2, with D maybe TRBD1 (5 bases). The V gene lost 0 bases and the J gene lost 4 bases, with 10 bases spanning the gap. The CDR3 is made up of 14 amino acids. Germline values: CDR1 SGDLS, CDR2 YYNGEE. The CDR3 here is CASSVVGRAYGYTF. The DNA for the CDR3 is TGTGCCAGCAGCGTAGTTGGCAGGGCCTATGGCTACACCTTC.

The genes are TRBV18 and TRBJ1-1; D possibly corresponds to TRBD1 (5 bases). The CDR3 spans 15 residues. Trimming stripped 0 bases from V and 1 base from J, with 9 bases between. CDR1 KGHSH and CDR2 LQKENI come from the germline V gene. CDR3 amino acids: CASSPPTASNTEAFF. The CDR3 bases are TGTGCCAGCTCACCACCGACAGCTTCGAACACTGAAGCTTTCTTT. Based on the CDR3 plus reference TRBV18 and TRBJ1-1, the full variable domain is NAGVMQNPRHLVRRRGQEARLRCSPMKGHSHVYWYRQLPEEGLKFMVYLQKENIIDESGMPKERFSAEFPKEGPSILRIQQVVRGDSAAYFCASSPPTASNTEAFFGQGTRLTVV.

This sequence joins TRBV28 and TRBJ2-1; D is perhaps TRBD2 (6 bases). Trimming took 10 bases from V and 7 from J, leaving 14 bases between them. From germline, CDR1 is MDHEN and CDR2 SYDVKM. The CDR3 spans 12 residues. The CDR3 protein is CATKTSLNEQFF. For the CDR3, the DNA is TGTGCCACCAAGACTAGTTTGAATGAGCAGTTCTTC.

V and J are TRBV6-6 and TRBJ1-2, with D possibly being TRBD1 (6 bases). Germline values: CDR1 MNHNY, CDR2 SVGAGI (reference sequence). This CDR3 is built from 12 residues. Trimming shortened V by 8 bases and J by 7 bases, and 14 bases separated the two germline ends. In nucleotides, the CDR3 is TGTGCCAGCGAACAGGACAGTGGTGGCTACACCTTC. This encodes CASEQDSGGYTF.

The CDR3 DNA is TGTGCCAGCAGCTTATCAGGGGTAAATTCACCCCTCCACTTT. Amino acids: CASSLSGVNSPLHF. The V gene is TRBV7-3, the J gene TRBJ1-6, with TRBD1 as a possible D gene (6 bases). Germline V lookup: CDR1 SGHTA, CDR2 FQGTGA. Trimming removed 2 bases at V and 7 bases at J, with 9 bases between. CDR3 size: 14 residues.

The chain employs TRBV5-6 and TRBJ2-3; 9 bases are shared with TRBD2. With V trimmed by 4 bases and J by 6 bases, 6 bases remained unmatched. The CDR3 contains 14 residues. Germline lookup yields CDR1 SGHDT and CDR2 YYEEEE. The chain's CDR3 is CASSRSGGEDTQYF. In DNA, the CDR3 is TGTGCCAGCAGCCGTAGCGGGGGCGAGGATACGCAGTATTTT.

The V call is TRBV5-1, the J call TRBJ2-3, with D hard to call. The germline gives CDR1 SGHRS, CDR2 YFSETQ. V was pared by 2 bases and J by 3 bases, with 16 bases between. The CDR3 totals 16 residues. The CDR3 DNA reads as TGCGCCAGCAGCTTTTTAAACAATACGCCGACAGATACGCAGTATTTT. Its translation: CASSFLNNTPTDTQYF.

The J gene is TRBJ2-7, the V gene TRBV6-1; 8 bases map to TRBD1. CDR3 length equals 16 residues. Germline CDR1 reads MNHNS; CDR2 reads SASEGT. V dropped 0 bases and J dropped 5; count of bases not matched to a gene: 9. CDR3 protein: CASSEATDRAHHEQYF. The CDR3 nucleotides are TGTGCCAGCAGTGAAGCTACGGACAGGGCCCACCACGAGCAGTACTTC.

CDR3 sequence: CASSLLGLAASTDTQYF. In nucleotides, the CDR3 is TGCGCCAGCAGCTTGTTGGGACTAGCGGCTAGCACAGATACGCAGTATTTT. The gene calls are TRBV5-1 and TRBJ2-3; 11 bases line up with TRBD2. V lost 1 base and J lost 0; bases outside the gene matches: 4. Germline V CDR1 and CDR2: SGHRS, YFSETQ. This CDR3 has 17 amino acids.

This clone was seen more than once but under ten times. The CDR3 nucleotides are TGTGCCAGCAGTCCTACAGGGGCGTCGAACACCGGGGAGCTGTTTTTT. It is translated as CASSPTGASNTGELFF. This sequence joins TRBV28 and TRBJ2-2, with 7 nucleotides matching TRBD1. Germline trimming cut 5 bases from V and 0 bases from J; bases unmatched to any gene: 6. The germline CDR1 and CDR2 sequences are MDHEN and SYDVKM. CDR3 length equals 16 residues.